One sample yielded the 4 T cell receptor beta chains listed below, sequenced in a study of T cell clones after liver transplantation (dated by TCRdb to between 2018 and 2021). Preparation of the library involved the immunoSEQ multiplex PCR assay. This is the immuneACCESS table as TCRdb keeps it, with only in-frame sequences that have V and J called. A part of the clones is gone; compared with another copy, unresolved V genes explain less than half, and the rest is unexplained. Across this sample there are tens of thousands of clones, with 70% to 85% seen only once. The ten largest clones add up to around 0.45% of the sample. The material sequenced was CD4+ T cells from blood, taken 46 months after liver transplant. The receptors here all came from a human patient who received a liver transplant. Donor T cells from the graft may be present among the T cells after a transplant.

The chain combines TRBV6-6 with TRBJ1-5; D is perhaps TRBD1 (6 bases). Per the germline V gene, CDR1 is MNHNY and CDR2 is SVGAGI (reference sequence). The CDR3 is made up of 15 amino acids. V was trimmed by 5 bases and J by 0 bases, leaving 11 bases between them. The DNA of the CDR3 is TGTGCCAGCAGTCTAACAGGGAGTAGCAATCAGCCCCAGCATTTT. Amino acids: CASSLTGSSNQPQHF.

In this sample, this clone turned up a few times. This chain uses TRBV19 with TRBJ2-1; 11 bases line up with TRBD1. CDR3 length equals 15 residues. CDR1 and CDR2 (germline): LNHDA, SQIVND (reference sequence). The junction had 7 bases not matched to a gene; V was cut back by 5 bases and J by 7 bases. The CDR3 DNA reads TGTGCCAGTAGTTCACGGACAGGGGGCGCAAATGAGCAGTTCTTC. This codes for CASSSRTGGANEQFF.

This chain uses TRBV7-2 with TRBJ2-7; D unclear. The CDR3 consists of 14 residues. Trimming cost V 1 base and J 3 bases, with 10 bases left between them. Germline V gene sequence: CDR1 SGHTA, CDR2 FQGNSA. This chain's CDR3 is CASSLGSLSYEQYF. As DNA, the CDR3 is TGTGCCAGCAGCTTAGGGTCACTAAGCTACGAGCAGTACTTC.

This rearrangement joins TRBV14 to TRBJ2-3; no firm D call. CDR1 and CDR2 from the germline V gene are SGHDN and FVKESK. V lost 2 bases and J lost 2, with 11 bases in between. The CDR3 is 15 residues long. In nucleotides, the CDR3 is TGTGCCAGCAGCCAACGCTTGGGATCCACAGATACGCAGTATTTT. This codes for CASSQRLGSTDTQYF.